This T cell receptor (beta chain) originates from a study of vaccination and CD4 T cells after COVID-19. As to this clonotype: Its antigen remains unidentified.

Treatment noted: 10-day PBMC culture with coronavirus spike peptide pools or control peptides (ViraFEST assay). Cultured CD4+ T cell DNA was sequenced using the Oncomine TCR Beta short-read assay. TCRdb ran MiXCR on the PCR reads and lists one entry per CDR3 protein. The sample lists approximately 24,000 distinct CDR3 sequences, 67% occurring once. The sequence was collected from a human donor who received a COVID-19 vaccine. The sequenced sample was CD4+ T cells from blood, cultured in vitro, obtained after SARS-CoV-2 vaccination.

The CDR3 DNA reads as TGTGCCACCAGTGACCGACGGACAGGGGAACAGCCCCAGCATTTT. Encoded protein: CATSDRRTGEQPQHF. The chain combines TRBV24-1 with TRBJ1-5; 9 positions match TRBD1. Germline CDR1 reads KGHDR; CDR2 reads SFDVKD. V lost 4 bases, J lost 7 bases, and 7 bases stayed unmatched. The CDR3 sequence is 15 residues long.